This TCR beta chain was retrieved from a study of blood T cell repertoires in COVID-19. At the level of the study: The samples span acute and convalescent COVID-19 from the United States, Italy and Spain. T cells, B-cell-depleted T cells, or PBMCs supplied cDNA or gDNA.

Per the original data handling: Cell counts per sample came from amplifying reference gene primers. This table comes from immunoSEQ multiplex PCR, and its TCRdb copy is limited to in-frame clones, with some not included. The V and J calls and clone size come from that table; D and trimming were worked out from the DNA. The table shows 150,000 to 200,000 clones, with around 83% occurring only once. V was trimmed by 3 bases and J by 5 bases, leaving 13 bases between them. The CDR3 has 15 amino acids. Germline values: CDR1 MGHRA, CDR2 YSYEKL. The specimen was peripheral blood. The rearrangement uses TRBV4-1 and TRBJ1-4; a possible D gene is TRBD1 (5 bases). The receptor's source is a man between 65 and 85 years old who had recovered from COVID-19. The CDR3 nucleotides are TGCGCCAGCAGCCAGCTCACAGGTTCAAATGAAAAACTGTTTTTT. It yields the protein CASSQLTGSNEKLFF.